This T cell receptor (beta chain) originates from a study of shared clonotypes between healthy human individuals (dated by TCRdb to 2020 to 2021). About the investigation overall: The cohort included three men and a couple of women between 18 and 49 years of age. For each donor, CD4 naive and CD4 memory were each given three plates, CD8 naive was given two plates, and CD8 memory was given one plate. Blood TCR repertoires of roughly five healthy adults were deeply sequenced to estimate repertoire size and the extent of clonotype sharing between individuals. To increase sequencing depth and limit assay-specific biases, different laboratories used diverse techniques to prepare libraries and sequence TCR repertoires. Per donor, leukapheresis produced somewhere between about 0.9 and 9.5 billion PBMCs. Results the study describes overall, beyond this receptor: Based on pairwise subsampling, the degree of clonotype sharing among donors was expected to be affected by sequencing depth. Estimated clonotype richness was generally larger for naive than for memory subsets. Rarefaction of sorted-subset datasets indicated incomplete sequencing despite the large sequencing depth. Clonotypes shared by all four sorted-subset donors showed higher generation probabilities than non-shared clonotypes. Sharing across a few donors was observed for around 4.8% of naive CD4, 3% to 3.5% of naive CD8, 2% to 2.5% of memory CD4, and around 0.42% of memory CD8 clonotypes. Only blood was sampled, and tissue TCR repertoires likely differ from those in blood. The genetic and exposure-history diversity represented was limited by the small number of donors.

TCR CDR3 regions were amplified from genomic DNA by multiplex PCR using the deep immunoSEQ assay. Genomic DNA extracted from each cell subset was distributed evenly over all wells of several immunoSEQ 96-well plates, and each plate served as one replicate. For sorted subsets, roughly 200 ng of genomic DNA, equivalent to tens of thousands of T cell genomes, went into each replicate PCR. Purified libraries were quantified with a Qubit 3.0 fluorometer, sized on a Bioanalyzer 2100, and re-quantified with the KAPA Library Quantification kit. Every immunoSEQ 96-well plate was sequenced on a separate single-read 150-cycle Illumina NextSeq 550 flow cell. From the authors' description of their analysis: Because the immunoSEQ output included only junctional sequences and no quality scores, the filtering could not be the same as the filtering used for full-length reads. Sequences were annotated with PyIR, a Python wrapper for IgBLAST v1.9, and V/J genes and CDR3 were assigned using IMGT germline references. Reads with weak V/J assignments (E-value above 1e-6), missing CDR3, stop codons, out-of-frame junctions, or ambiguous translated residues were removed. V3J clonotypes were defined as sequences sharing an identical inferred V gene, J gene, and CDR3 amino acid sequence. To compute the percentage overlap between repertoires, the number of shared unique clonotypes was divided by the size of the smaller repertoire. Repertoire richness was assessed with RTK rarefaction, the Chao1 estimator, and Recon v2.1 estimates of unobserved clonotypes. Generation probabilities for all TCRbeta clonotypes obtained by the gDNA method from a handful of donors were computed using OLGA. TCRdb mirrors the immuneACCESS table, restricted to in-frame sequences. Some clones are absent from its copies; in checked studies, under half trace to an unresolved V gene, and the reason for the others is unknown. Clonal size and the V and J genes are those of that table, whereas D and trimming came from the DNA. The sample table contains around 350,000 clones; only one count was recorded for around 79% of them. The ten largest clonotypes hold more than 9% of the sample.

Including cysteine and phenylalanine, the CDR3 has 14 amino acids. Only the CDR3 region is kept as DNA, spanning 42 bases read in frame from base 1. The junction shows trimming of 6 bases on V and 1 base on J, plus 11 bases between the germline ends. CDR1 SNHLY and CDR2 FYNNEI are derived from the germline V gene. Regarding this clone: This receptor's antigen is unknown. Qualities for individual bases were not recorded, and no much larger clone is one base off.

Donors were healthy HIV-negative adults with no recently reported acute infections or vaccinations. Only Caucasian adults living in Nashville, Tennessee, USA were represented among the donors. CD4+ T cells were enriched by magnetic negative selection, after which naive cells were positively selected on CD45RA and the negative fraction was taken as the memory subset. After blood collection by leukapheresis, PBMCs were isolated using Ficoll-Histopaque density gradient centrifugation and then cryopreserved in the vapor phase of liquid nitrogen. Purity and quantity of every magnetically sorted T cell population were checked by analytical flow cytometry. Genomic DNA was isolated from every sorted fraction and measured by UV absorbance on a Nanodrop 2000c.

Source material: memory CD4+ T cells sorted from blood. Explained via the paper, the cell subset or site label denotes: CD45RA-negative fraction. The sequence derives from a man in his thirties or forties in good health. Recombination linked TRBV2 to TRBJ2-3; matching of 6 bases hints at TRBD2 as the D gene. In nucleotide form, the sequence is TGTGCCAGCAGAGGCAGGGAGGGCACAGATACGCAGTATTTT. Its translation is CASRGREGTDTQYF.